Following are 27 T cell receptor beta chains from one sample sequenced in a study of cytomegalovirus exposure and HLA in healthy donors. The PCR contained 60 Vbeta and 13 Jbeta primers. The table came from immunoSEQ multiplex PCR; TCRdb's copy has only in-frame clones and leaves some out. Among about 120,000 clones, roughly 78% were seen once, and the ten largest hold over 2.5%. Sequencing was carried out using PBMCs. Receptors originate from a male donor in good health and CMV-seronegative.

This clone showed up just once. The CDR3 loop is CAWSWDRANQPQHF. The CDR3 nucleotides are TGTGCCTGGAGTTGGGACAGGGCGAATCAGCCCCAGCATTTT. The chain combines TRBV30 with TRBJ1-5; TRBD1 agrees at 9 bases. The CDR3 runs to 14 residues. Germline lookup yields CDR1 GTSNPN and CDR2 SVGIG (reference sequence). Trimming at V came to 2 bases and at J to 4 bases, leaving 3 bases not matched to a gene.

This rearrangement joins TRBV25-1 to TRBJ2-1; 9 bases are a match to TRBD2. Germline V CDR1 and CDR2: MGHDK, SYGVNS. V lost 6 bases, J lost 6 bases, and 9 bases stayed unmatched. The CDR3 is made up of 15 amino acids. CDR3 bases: TGTGCCAGCAGCCAGACTAGCGGCGGGTTCAATGAGCAGTTCTTC. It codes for CASSQTSGGFNEQFF.

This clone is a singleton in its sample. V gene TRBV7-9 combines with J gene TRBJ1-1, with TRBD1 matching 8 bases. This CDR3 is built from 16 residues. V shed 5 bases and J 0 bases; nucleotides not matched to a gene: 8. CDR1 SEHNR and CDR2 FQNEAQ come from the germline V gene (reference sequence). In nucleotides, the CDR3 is TGTGCCAGCAGCCCCCCCGGACAGGGATTGAACACTGAAGCTTTCTTT. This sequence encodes CASSPPGQGLNTEAFF.

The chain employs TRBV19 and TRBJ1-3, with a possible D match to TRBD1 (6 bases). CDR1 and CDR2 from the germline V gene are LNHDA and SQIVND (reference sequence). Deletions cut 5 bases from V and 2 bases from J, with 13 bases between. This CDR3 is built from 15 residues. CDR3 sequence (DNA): TGTGCCAGTAGTCAAGGGGGGGGCCCTGGAAACACCATATATTTT. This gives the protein CASSQGGGPGNTIYF.

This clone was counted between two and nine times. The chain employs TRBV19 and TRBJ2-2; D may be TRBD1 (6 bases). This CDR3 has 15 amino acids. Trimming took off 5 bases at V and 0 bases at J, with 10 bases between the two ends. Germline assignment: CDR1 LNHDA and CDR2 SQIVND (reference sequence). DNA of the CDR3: TGTGCCAGTAGTCCGACAGGTCCGAACACCGGGGAGCTGTTTTTT. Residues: CASSPTGPNTGELFF.

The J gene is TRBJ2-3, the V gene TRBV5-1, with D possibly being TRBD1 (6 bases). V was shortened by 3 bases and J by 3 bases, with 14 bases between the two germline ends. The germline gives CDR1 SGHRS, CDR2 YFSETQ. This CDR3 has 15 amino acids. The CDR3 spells CASSSRDTVTDTQYF. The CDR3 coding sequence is TGCGCCAGCAGCTCCCGGGACACAGTAACAGATACGCAGTATTTT.

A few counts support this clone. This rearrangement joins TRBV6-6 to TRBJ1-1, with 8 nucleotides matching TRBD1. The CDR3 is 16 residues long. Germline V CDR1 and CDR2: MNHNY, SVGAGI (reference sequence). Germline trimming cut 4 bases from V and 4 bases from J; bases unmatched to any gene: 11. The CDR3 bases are TGTGCCAGCAGTTCAGCCCAGGGGGCCGGTTTCACTGAAGCTTTCTTT. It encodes CASSSAQGAGFTEAFF.

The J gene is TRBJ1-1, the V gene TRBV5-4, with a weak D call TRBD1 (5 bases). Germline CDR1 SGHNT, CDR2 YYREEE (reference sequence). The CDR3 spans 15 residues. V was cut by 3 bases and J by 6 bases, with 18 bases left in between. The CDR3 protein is CASSSPSDSFPEAFF. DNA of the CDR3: TGTGCCAGCAGCTCGCCGTCAGACAGTTTCCCTGAAGCTTTCTTT.

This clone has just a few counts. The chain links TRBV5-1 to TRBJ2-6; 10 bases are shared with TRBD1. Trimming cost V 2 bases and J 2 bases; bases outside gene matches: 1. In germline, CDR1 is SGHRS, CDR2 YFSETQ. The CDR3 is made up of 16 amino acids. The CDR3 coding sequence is TGCGCCAGCAGCTTAGGACAGGGGGCTGGGGCCAACGTCCTGACTTTC. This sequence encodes CASSLGQGAGANVLTF.

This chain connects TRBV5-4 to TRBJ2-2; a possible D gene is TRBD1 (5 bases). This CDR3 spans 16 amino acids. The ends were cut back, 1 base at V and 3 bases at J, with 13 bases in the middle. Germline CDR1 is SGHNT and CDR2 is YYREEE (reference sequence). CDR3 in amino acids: CASSLITGRDTGELFF. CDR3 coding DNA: TGTGCCAGCAGCTTGATTACAGGAAGGGACACCGGGGAGCTGTTTTTT.

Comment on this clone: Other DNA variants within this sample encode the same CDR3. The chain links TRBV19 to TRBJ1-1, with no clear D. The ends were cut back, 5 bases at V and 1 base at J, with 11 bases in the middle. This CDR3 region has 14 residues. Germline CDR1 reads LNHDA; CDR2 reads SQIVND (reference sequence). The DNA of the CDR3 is TGTGCCAGTAGTCCGAACACGAAGAACACTGAAGCTTTCTTT. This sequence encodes CASSPNTKNTEAFF.

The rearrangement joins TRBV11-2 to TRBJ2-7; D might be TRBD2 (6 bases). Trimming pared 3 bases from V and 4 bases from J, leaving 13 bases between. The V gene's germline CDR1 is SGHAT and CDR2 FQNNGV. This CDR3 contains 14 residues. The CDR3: CASSFTTEGYEQYF. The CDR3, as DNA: TGTGCCAGCAGCTTTACTACGGAGGGTTACGAGCAGTACTTC.

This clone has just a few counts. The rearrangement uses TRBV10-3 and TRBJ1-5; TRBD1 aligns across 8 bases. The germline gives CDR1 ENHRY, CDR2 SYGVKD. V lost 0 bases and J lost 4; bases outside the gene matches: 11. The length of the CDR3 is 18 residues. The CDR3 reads CAISESITDRAPNQPQHF. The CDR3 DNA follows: TGTGCCATCAGTGAGTCGATCACGGACAGGGCTCCGAATCAGCCCCAGCATTTT.

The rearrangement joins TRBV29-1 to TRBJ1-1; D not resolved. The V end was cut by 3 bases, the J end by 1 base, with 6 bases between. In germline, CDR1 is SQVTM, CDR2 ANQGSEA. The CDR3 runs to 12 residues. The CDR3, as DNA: TGCAGCGTTGATACAACGAACACTGAAGCTTTCTTT. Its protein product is CSVDTTNTEAFF. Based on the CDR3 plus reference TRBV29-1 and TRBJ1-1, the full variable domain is SAVISQKPSRDICQRGTSLTIQCQVDSQVTMMFWYRQQPGQSLTLIATANQGSEATYESGFVIDKFPISRPNLTFSTLTVSNMSPEDSSIYLCSVDTTNTEAFFGQGTRLTVV.

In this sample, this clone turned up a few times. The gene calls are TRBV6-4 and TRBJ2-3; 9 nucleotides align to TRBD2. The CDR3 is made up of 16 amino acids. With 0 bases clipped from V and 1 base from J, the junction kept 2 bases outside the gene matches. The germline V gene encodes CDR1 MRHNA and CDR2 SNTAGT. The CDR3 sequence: CASSDSPSGGTDTQYF. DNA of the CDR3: TGTGCCAGCAGTGACTCCCCTAGCGGGGGCACAGATACGCAGTATTTT.

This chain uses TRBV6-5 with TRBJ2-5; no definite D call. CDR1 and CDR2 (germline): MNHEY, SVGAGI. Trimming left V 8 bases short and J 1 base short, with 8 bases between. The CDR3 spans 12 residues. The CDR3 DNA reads TGTGCCAGCCCTCGACTCCAAGAGACCCAGTACTTC. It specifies CASPRLQETQYF.

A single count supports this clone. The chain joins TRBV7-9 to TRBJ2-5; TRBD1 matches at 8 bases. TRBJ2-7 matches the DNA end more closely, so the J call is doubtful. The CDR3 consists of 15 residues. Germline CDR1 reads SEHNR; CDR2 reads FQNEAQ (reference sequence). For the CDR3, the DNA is TGTGCCAGCAGCTTACGGGGTCAGGGGGCCGACGAGCAGTACTTC. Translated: CASSLRGQGADEQYF.

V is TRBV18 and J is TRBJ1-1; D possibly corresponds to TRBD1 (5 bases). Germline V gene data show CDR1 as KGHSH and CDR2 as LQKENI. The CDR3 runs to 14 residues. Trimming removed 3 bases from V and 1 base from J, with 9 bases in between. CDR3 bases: TGTGCCAGCTCACCCCGCACAGGGAACACTGAAGCTTTCTTT. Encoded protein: CASSPRTGNTEAFF.

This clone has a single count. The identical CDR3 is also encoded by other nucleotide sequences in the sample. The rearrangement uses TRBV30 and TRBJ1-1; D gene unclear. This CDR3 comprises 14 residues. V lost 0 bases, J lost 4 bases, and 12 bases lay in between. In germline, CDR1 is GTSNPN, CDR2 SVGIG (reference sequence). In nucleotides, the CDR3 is TGTGCCTGGAGTGTACGGTCCCGAGGCACTGAAGCTTTCTTT. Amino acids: CAWSVRSRGTEAFF.

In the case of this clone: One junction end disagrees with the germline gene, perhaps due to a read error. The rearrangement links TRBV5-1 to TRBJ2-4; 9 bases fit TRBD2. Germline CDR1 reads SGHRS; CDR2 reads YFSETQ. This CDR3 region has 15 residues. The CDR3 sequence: CASSLGQRGVNSQYF. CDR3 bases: TGCGCCAGCAGCTTGGGGCAGCGGGGGGTGAACAGTCAGTACTTC. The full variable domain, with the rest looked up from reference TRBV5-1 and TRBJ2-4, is KAGVTQTPRYLIKTRGQQVTLSCSPISGHRSVSWYQQTPGQGLQFLFEYFSETQRNKGNFPGRFSGRQFSNSRSEMNVSTLELGDSALYLCASSLGQRGVNSQYFGAGTRLSVL.

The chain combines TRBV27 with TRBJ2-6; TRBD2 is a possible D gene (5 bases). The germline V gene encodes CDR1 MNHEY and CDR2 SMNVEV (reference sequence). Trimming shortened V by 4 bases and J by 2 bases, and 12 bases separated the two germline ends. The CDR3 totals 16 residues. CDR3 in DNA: TGTGCCAGCAGTTACGATATGGGAGCTGGGGCCAACGTCCTGACTTTC. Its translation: CASSYDMGAGANVLTF.

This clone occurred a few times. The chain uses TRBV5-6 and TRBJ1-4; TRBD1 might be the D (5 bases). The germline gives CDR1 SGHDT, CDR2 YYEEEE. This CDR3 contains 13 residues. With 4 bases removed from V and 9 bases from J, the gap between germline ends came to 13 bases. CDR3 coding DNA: TGTGCCAGCAGCACGCGGGACGCACAAAAACTGTTTTTT. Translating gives CASSTRDAQKLFF.

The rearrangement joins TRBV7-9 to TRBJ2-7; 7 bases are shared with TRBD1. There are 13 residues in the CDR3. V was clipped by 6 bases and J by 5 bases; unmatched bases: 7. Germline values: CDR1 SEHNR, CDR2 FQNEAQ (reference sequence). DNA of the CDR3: TGTGCCAGCAGTCACCGGGACAGCGACGAGCAGTACTTC. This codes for CASSHRDSDEQYF.

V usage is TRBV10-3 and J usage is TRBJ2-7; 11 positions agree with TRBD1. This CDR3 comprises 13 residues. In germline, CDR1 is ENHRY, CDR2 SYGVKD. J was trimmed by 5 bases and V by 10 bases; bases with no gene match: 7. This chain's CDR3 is CATRTGGRHEQYF. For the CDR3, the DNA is TGTGCCACCAGGACAGGGGGCCGGCACGAGCAGTACTTC.

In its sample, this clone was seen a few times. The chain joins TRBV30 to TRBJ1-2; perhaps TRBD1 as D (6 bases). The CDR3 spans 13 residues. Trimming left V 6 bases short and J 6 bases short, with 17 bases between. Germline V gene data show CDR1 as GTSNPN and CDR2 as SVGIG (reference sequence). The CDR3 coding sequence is TGTGCCTGCAATCCGGGACACTTGGATGGCTACACCTTC. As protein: CACNPGHLDGYTF.

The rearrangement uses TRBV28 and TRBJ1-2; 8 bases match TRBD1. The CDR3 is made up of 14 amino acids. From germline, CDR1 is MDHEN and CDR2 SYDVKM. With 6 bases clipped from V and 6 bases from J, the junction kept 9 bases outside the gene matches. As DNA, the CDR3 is TGTGCCAGCAGGTCAGAGTTACAGGGGGATGGCTACACCTTC. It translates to CASRSELQGDGYTF.

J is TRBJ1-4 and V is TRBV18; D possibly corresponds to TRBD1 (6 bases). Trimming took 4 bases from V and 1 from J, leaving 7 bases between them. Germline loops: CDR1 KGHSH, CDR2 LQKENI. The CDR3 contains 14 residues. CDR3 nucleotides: TGTGCCAGCTCACGAGGGGGAACTAATGAAAAACTGTTTTTT. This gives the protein CASSRGGTNEKLFF.